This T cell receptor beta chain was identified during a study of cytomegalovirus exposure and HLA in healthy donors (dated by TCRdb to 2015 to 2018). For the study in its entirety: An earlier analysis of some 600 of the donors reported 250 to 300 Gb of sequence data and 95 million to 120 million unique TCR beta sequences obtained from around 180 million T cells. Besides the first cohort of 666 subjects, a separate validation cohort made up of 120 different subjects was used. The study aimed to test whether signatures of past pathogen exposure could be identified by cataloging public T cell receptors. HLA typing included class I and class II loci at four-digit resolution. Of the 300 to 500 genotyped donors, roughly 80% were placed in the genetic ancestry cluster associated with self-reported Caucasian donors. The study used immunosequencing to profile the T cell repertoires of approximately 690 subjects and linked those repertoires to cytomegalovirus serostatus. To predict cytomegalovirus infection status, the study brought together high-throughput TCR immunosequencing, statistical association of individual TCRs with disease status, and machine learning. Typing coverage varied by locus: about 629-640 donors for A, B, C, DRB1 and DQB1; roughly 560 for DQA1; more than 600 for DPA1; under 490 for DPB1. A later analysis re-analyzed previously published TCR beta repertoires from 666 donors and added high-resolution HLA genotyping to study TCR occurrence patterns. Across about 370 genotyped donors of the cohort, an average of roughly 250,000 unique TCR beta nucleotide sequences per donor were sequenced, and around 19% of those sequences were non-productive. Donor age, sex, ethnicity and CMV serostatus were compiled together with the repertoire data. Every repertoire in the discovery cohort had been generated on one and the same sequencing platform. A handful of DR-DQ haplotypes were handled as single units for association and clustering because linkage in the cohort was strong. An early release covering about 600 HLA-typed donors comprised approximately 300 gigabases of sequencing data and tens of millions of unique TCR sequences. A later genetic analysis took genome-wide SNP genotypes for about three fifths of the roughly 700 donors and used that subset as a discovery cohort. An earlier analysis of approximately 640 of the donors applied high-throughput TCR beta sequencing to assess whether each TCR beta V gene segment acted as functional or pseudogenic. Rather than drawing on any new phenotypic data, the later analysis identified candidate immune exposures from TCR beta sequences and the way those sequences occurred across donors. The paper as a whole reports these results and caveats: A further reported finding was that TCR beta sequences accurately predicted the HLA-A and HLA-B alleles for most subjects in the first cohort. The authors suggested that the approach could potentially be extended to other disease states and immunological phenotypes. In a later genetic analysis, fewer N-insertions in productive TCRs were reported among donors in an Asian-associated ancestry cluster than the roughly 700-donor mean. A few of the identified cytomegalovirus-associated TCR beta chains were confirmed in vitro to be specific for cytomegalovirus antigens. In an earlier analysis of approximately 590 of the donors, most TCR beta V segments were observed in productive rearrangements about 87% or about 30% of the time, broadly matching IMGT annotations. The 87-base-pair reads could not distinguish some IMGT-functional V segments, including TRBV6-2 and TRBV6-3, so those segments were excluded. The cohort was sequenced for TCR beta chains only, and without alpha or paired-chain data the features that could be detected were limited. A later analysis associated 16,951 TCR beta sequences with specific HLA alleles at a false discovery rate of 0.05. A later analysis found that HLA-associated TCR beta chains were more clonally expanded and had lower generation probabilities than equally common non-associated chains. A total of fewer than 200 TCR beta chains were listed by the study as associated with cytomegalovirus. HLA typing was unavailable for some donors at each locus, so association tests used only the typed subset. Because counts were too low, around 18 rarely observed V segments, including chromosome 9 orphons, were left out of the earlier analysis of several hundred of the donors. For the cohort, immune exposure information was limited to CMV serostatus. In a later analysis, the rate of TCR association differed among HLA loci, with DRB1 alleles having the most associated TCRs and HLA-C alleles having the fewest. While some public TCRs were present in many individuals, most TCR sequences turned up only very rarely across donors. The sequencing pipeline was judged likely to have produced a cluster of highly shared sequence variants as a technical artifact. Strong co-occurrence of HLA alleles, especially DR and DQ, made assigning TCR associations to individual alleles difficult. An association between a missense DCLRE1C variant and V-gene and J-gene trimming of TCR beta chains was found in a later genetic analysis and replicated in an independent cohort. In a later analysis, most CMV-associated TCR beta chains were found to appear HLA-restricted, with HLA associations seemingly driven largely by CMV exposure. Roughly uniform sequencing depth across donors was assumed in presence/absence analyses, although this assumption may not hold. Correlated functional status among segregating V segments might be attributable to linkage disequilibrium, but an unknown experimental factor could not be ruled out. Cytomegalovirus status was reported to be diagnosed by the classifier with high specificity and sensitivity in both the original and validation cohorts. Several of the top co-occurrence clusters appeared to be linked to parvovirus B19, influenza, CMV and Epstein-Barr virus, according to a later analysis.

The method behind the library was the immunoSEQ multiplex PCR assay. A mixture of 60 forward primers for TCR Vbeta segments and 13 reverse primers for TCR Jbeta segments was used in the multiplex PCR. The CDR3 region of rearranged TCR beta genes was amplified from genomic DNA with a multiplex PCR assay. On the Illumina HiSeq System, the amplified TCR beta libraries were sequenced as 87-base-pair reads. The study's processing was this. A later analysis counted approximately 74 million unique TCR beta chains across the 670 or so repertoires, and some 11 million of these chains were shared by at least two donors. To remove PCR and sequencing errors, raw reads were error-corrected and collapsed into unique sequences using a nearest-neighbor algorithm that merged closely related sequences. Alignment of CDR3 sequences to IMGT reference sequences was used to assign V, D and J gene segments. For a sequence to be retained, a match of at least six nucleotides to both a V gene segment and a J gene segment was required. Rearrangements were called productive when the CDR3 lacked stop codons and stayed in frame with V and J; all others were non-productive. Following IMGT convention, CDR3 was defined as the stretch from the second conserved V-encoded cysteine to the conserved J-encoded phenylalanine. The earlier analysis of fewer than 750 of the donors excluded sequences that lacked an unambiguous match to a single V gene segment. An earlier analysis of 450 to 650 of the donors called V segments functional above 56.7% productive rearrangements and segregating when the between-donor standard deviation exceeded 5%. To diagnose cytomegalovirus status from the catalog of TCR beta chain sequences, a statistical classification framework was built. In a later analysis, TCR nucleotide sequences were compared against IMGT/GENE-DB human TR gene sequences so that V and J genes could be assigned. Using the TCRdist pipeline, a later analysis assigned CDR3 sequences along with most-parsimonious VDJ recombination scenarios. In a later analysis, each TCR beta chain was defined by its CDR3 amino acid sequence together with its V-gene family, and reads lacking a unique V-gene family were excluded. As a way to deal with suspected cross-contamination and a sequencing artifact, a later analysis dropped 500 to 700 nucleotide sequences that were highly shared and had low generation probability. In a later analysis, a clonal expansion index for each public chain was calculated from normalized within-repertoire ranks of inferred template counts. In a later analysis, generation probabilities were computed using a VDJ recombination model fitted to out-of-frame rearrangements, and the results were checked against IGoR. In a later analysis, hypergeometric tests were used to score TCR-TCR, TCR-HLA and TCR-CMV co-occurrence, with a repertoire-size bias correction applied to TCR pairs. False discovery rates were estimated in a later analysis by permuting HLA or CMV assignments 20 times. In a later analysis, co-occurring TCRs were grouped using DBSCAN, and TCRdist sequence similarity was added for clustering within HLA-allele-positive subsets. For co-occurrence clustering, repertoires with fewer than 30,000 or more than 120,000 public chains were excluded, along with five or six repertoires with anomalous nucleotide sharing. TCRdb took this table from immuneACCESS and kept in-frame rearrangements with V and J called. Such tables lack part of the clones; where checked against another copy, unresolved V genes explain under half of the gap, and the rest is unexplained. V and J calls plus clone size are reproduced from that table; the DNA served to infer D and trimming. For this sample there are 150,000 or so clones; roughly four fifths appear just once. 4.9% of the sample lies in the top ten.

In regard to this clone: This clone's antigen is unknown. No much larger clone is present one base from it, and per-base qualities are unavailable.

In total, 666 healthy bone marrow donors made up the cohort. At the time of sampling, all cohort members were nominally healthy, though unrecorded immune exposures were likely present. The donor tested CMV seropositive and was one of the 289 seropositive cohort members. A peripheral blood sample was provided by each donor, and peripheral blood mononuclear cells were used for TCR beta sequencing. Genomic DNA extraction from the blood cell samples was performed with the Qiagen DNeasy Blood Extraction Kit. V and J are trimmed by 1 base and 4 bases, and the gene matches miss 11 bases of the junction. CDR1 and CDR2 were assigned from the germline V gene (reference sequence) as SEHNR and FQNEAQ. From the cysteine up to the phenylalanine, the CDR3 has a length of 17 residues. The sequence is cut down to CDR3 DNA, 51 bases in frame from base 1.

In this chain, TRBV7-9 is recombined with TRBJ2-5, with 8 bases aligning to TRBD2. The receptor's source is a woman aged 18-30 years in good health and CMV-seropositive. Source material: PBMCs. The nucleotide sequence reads TGTGCCAGCAGCTTAGATTCGGGGGGGGCCTCGGTAGAGACCCAGTACTTC. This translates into CASSLDSGGASVETQYF. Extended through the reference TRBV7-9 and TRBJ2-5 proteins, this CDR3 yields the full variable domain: DTGVSQNPRHKITKRGQNVTFRCDPISEHNRLYWYRQTLGQGPEFLTYFQNEAQLEKSRLLSDRFSAERPKGSFSTLEIQRTEQGDSAMYLCASSLDSGGASVETQYFGPGTRLLVL.